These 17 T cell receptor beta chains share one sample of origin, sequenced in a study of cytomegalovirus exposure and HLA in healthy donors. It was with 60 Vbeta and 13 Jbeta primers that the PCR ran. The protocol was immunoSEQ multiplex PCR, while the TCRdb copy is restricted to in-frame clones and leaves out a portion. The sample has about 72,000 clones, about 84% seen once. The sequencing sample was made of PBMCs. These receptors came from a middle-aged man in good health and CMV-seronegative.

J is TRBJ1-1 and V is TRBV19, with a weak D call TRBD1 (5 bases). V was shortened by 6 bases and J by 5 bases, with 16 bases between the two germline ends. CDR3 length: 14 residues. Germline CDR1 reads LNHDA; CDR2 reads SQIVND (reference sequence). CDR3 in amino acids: CASRVEGAGTEAFF. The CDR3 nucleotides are TGTGCCAGTAGGGTGGAAGGGGCAGGGACTGAAGCTTTCTTT.

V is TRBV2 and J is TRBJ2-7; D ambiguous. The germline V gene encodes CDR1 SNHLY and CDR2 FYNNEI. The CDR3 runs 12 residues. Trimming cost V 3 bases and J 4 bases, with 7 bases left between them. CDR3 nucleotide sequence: TGTGCCAGCAGTGATCGGGTTTACGAGCAGTACTTC. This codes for CASSDRVYEQYF.

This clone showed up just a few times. The CDR3 loop reads CASSQGQGRQPQHF. The CDR3 DNA reads TGCGCCAGCAGCCAAGGCCAGGGTCGTCAGCCCCAGCATTTT. The chain carries TRBV4-3 and TRBJ1-5; tentatively, D is TRBD1 (5 bases). Germline values: CDR1 LGHNA, CDR2 YSLEER. This CDR3 region has 14 residues. V lost 1 base and J 6 bases, leaving 10 bases between the germline ends.

The CDR3 loop is CASRGPGGSGNTIYF. The DNA of the CDR3 is TGTGCCAGCAGGGGACCAGGGGGCTCTGGAAACACCATATATTTT. This chain links TRBV6-5 with TRBJ1-3; TRBD1 matches 7 bases. Germline V lookup: CDR1 MNHEY, CDR2 SVGAGI. V lost 6 bases, J lost 0 bases, and 5 bases stayed unmatched. The CDR3 runs 15 residues.

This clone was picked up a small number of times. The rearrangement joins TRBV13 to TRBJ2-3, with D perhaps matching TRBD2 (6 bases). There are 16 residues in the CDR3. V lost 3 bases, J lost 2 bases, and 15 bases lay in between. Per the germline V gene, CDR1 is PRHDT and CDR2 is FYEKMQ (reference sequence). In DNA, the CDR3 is TGTGCCAGCAGCTTCGGGGGTTGGGTGACCACAGATACGCAGTATTTT. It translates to CASSFGGWVTTDTQYF.

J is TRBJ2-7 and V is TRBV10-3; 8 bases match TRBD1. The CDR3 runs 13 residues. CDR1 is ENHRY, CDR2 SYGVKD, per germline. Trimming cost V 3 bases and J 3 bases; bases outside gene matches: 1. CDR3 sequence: CAISEDRGYEQYF. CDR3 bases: TGTGCCATCAGTGAAGACAGGGGCTACGAGCAGTACTTC.

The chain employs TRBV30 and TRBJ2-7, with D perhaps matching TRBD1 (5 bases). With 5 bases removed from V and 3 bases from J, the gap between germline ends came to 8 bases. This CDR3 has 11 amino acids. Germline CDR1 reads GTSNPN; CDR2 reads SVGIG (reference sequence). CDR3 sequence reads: CAWDRGYEQYF. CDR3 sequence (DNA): TGTGCCTGGGACAGAGGCTACGAGCAGTACTTC.

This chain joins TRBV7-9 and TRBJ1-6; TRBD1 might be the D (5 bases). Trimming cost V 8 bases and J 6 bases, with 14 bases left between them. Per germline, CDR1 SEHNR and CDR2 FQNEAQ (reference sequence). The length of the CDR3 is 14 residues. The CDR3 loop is CASCNPGLNSPLHF. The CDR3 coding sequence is TGTGCCAGCTGTAACCCGGGACTTAATTCACCCCTCCACTTT.

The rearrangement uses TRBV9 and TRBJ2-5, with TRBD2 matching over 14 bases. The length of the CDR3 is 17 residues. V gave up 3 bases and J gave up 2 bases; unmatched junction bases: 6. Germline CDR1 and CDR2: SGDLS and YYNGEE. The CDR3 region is CASSDGLAGGLQETQYF. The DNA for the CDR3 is TGTGCCAGCAGCGACGGACTAGCGGGGGGACTGCAAGAGACCCAGTACTTC.

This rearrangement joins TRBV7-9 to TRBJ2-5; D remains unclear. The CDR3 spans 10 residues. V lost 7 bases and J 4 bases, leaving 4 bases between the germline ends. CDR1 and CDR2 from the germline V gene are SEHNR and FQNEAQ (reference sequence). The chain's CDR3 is CASTRETQYF. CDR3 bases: TGTGCCAGCACCCGAGAGACCCAGTACTTC.

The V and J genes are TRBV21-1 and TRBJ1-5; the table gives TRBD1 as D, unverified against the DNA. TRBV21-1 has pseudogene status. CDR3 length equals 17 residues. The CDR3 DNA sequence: TGTGCCAGCAGCATTTACACTCGGACAAGGAGCAATCAGCCCCAGCATTTT. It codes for CASSIYTRTRSNQPQHF.

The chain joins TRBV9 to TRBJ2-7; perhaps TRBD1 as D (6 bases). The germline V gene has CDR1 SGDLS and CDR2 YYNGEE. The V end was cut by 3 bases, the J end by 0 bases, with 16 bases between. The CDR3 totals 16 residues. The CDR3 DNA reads TGTGCCAGCAGCGGGGGCCCGAGGGACACCTCCTACGAGCAGTACTTC. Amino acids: CASSGGPRDTSYEQYF.

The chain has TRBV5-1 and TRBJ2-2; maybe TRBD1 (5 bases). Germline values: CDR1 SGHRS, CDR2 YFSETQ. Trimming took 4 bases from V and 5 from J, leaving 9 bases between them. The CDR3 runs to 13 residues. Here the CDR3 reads CASSARETGELFF. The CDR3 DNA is TGCGCCAGCAGCGCCAGGGAAACCGGGGAGCTGTTTTTT.

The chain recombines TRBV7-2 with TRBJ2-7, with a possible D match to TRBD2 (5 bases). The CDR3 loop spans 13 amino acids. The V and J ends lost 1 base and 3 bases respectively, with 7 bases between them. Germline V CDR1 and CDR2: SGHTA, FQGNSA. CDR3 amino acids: CASSLDGLYEQYF. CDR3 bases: TGTGCCAGCAGCTTAGACGGACTCTACGAGCAGTACTTC.

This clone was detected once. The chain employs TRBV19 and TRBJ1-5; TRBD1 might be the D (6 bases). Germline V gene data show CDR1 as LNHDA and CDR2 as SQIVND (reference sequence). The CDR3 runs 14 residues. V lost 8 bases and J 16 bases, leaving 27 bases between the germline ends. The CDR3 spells CASGGGSSPRIRHF. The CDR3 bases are TGTGCCAGTGGGGGCGGATCGAGTCCGAGGATCCGTCATTTT.

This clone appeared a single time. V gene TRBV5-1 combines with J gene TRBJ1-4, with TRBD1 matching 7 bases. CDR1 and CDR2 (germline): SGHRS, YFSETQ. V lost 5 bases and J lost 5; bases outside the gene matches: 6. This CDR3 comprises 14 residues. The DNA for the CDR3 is TGCGCCAGCAGGGTGGGACAGTCCAATGAAAAACTGTTTTTT. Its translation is CASRVGQSNEKLFF.

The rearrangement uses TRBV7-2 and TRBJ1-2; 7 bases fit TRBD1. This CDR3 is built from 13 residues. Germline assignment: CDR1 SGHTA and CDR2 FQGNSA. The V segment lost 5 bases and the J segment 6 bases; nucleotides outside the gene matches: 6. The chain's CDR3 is CASSQGGSHGYTF. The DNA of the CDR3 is TGTGCCAGCAGCCAGGGGGGATCCCATGGCTACACCTTC.